What follows describes a single TCR beta chain. Original methodology: From reference gene primer amplification, estimates of nucleated cell counts were derived. Repertoires were generated with immunoSEQ multiplex PCR, while TCRdb's copy carries only in-frame clones and drops some. Clone size and V and J calls were adopted from that table, with D and trimming inferred from the DNA. The table shows approximately 11,000 clones, with 80% to 90% occurring only once. These data are taken from a study of blood T cell repertoires in COVID-19. Background on the study: T cells, B-cell-depleted T cells, or PBMCs provided the cDNA or gDNA that served as material.

With 1 base clipped from V and 4 bases from J, the junction kept 6 bases outside the gene matches. The germline V gene encodes CDR1 LGHDT and CDR2 YNNKEL (reference sequence). CDR3 length: 18 residues. The sample consisted of peripheral blood. This TCR was recovered from an older woman with acute or convalescent COVID-19. The chain has TRBV3-1 (or the pseudogene TRBV3-2) and TRBJ2-5, with 16 bases that match TRBD2. DNA for the CDR3: TGTGCCAGCAGCCAAGGAGGGACTAGCGGGGGGGCCCGAGAGACCCAGTACTTC. Translation: CASSQGGTSGGARETQYF.